This T cell receptor beta chain was identified in a study of T cell repertoires in cytomegalovirus infection. About the study: Evidence of both CMV infection and a matching HLA type came from public TCR beta signatures. Findings of the study overall: HLA-C-restricted CMV-specific TCR beta clonotypes were dominant in the ex vivo response.

The germline V gene encodes CDR1 SGHVT and CDR2 SQSDAQ. This CDR3 contains 16 residues. The V and J ends lost 5 bases and 4 bases, in that order; junction bases with no gene match: 11. One entry per CDR3 protein, called by TCRdb with MiXCR from the reads. In the table there are approximately 500,000 distinct CDR3 sequences, roughly 10% of which are singletons. Ten or more counts support this clonotype. Its antigen is unknown. This receptor was identified in a human donor in good health (CMV status not recorded). Some clones in this sample may be carry-over from other donors' samples. This chain connects TRBV7-4 to TRBJ2-1; 7 nucleotides line up with TRBD2. Sequenced input: PBMCs. The CDR3 is CASSTTLACAYNEQFF. In DNA form, the CDR3 reads TGTGCCAGCAGCACGACACTAGCGTGCGCATACAATGAGCAGTTCTTC.